This entry features one T cell receptor (beta chain) sequence. V dropped 4 bases and J dropped 4; count of bases not matched to a gene: 10. The germline gives CDR1 SGHNT, CDR2 YYREEE (reference sequence). This CDR3 spans 15 amino acids. This specimen comes from a study of blood T cell repertoires in COVID-19. The method was immunoSEQ multiplex PCR; TCRdb's version includes in-frame clones alone and lacks a portion of them. The table records hundreds of thousands of clones, about 91% of them present only once. Sequencing was performed on PBMCs or T cells enriched from blood (not recorded which). The clonotype was recovered from a woman in her thirties or forties who had recovered from COVID-19. V and J are TRBV5-4 and TRBJ2-7; 8 bases align to TRBD1. The CDR3 protein is CASSTGGQGGYEQYF. The CDR3 DNA sequence: TGTGCCAGCAGCACCGGAGGACAGGGCGGTTACGAGCAGTACTTC.